These T cell receptor beta chains were read from a single sample in a study of blood T cell repertoires in COVID-19. This table comes from immunoSEQ multiplex PCR, and its TCRdb copy is limited to in-frame clones, with some not included. This table has around 500,000 clones, roughly 88% appearing once. The sequenced sample consisted of peripheral blood. The source of these receptors is a human donor in a cohort sampled during active COVID-19. The CDR3 runs from the conserved cysteine through the conserved F or W. The D gene is left open where the match is weak. Clone size, where shown, is once, few, many, or a class for clones that have expanded.

V	size	J	D	CDR3	DNA
TRBV30	.	TRBJ2-1	.	CAWSSGSLRFF	TGTGCCTGGAGTTCCGGGAGTCTGAGGTTCTTC
TRBV5-8	.	TRBJ2-1	TRBD2	CASSLTGTSGKVEQFF	TGTGCCAGCAGCTTGACCGGGACTAGCGGGAAGGTTGAGCAGTTCTTC
TRBV18	.	TRBJ2-7	TRBD2	CASSPRGSYEQYF	TGTGCCAGCTCACCGCGGGGGAGCTACGAGCAGTACTTC
TRBV5-8	.	TRBJ2-7	.	CASVAPQAVRPYEQYF	TGTGCCAGCGTAGCGCCCCAAGCGGTCCGACCCTACGAGCAGTACTTC
TRBV4-1	.	TRBJ2-7	.	CASSLSTGTSIYEQYF	TGCGCCAGCAGCCTGTCTACCGGGACTTCGATCTACGAGCAGTACTTC
TRBV27	.	TRBJ2-1	TRBD2	CASTPRLAAMHNEQFF	TGTGCCAGCACCCCGAGACTAGCGGCTATGCACAATGAGCAGTTCTTC
TRBV19	.	TRBJ2-1	TRBD2	CASSHSGGRVNEQFF	TGTGCCAGTAGCCATTCCGGGGGGAGGGTAAATGAGCAGTTCTTC
TRBV30	.	TRBJ1-6	.	CAWNPSSYNSPLHF	TGTGCCTGGAATCCCAGCTCCTATAATTCACCCCTCCACTTT
TRBV6-5	.	TRBJ1-1	TRBD1	CASRARDRGSTEAFF	TGTGCCAGCAGAGCCCGGGACAGGGGTTCCACTGAAGCTTTCTTT
TRBV30	once	TRBJ2-3	.	CAWSVGGYTQYF	TGTGCCTGGAGTGTAGGGGGATATACGCAGTATTTT
TRBV7-6	.	TRBJ2-4	TRBD2	CASSLRAGLGNIQYF	TGTGCCAGCAGCTTAAGAGCGGGGTTAGGAAACATTCAGTACTTC
TRBV4-2	.	TRBJ2-1	TRBD2	CASSQRTSGYNEQFF	TGTGCCAGCAGCCAACGGACTAGCGGCTACAATGAGCAGTTCTTC
TRBV2	once	TRBJ2-3	TRBD1	CASNQGASTDTQYF	TGTGCCAGCAATCAGGGGGCAAGCACAGATACGCAGTATTTT
TRBV6-5	.	TRBJ2-1	TRBD2	CASRVIASGSNEQFF	TGTGCCAGCAGGGTGATCGCTAGCGGGAGTAATGAGCAGTTCTTC
TRBV7-2	.	TRBJ2-3	TRBD2	CASSLGGSSEDTQYF	TGTGCCAGCAGCTTAGGCGGGAGTAGTGAAGATACGCAGTATTTT
TRBV4-1	.	TRBJ2-1	.	CASSRSIYNEQFF	TGCGCCAGCAGCCGGAGCATTTACAATGAGCAGTTCTTC
TRBV2	.	TRBJ2-3	TRBD1	CASRDRGRSSTDTQYF	TGTGCCAGCAGGGACAGGGGAAGATCTAGCACAGATACGCAGTATTTT
TRBV6-2/TRBV6-3	.	TRBJ1-5	.	CASSVYSNQPQHF	TGTGCCAGCAGTGTCTATAGCAATCAGCCCCAGCATTTT
TRBV29-1	.	TRBJ2-2	TRBD2	CSVLSGGNTGELFF	TGCAGCGTCCTTAGCGGGGGGAACACCGGGGAGCTGTTTTTT
TRBV21-1	.	TRBJ1-1	.	CASSKVPRDRGIGYMNTEAFF	TGTGCCAGCAGCAAAGTCCCTAGGGACAGGGGGATTGGTTACATGAACACTGAAGCTTTCTTT